This TCR beta chain was sequenced in a study of OX40 agonist ivuxolimab in advanced cancers. Study overall: Ivuxolimab, an antibody that agonizes OX40 (CD134), was administered to the patients.

The study sampled blood at baseline, cycle 4 day 1, and cycle 7 day 1. Libraries were prepared by immunoSEQ multiplex PCR; TCRdb keeps only in-frame clonotypes and omits some of them. The sample yields under 80,000 clones, about 94% seen once. Trimming at V came to 5 bases and at J to 6 bases, leaving 16 bases not matched to a gene. The germline gives CDR1 SGHAT, CDR2 FQNNGV. CDR3 length: 17 residues. The sample consisted of CD4+ or CD8+ T cells sorted from blood, taken in a trial of the OX40 agonist ivuxolimab. This sequence originates from an adult with an advanced solid tumor such as melanoma, head and neck, liver or kidney cancer. The J gene is TRBJ1-2, the V gene TRBV11-2, with 9 bases that match TRBD1. CDR3 sequence: CASSRFLHRDRADGYTF. In DNA form, the CDR3 reads TGTGCCAGCAGCAGATTTTTACACCGGGACAGGGCTGATGGCTACACCTTC.